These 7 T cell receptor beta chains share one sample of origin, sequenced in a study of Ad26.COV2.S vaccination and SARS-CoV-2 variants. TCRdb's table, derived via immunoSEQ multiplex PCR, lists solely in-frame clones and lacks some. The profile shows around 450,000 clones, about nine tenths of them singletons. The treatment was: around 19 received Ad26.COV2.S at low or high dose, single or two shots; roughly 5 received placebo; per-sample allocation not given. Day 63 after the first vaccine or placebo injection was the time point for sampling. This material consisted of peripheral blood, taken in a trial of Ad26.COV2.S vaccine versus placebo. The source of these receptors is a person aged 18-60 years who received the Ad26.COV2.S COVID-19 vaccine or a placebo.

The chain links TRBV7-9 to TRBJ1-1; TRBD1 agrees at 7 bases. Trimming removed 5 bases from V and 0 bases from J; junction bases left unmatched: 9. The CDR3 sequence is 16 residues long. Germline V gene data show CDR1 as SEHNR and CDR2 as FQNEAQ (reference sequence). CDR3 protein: CASSGGQTGMNTEAFF. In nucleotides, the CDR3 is TGTGCCAGCAGCGGGGGACAGACCGGAATGAACACTGAAGCTTTCTTT.

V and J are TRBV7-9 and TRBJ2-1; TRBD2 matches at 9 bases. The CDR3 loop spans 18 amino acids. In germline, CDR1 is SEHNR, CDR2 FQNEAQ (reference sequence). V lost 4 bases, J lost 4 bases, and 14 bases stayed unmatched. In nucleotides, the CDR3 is TGTGCCAGCAGCTCTTCCCTCCTGACTAGCGGTTTATACAATGAGCAGTTCTTC. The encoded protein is CASSSSLLTSGLYNEQFF.

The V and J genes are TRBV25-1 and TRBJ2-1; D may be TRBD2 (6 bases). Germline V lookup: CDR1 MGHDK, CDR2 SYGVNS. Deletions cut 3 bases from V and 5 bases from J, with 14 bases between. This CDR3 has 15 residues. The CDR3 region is CASSEAGLVDNEQFF. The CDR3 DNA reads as TGTGCCAGCAGTGAGGCGGGACTGGTCGACAATGAGCAGTTCTTC.

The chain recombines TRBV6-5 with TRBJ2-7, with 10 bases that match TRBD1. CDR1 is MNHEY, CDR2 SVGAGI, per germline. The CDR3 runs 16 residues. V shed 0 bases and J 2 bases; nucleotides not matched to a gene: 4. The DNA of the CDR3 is TGTGCCAGCAGTTACTCCGGACAGGGGGAAACCTACGAGCAGTACTTC. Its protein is CASSYSGQGETYEQYF.

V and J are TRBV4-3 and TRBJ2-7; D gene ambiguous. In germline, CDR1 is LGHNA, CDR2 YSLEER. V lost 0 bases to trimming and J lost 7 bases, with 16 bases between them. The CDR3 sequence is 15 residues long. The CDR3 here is CASSQDFQITSEQYF. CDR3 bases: TGCGCCAGCAGCCAAGATTTCCAGATAACGAGTGAGCAGTACTTC.

The CDR3 is CASSPQSNYEQYF. CDR3 bases: TGTGCCAGCTCACCACAGAGCAACTACGAGCAGTACTTC. V usage is TRBV18 and J usage is TRBJ2-7; D uncertain. The CDR3 totals 13 residues. Trimming took 1 base from V and 3 from J, leaving 7 bases between them. The germline gives CDR1 KGHSH, CDR2 LQKENI.

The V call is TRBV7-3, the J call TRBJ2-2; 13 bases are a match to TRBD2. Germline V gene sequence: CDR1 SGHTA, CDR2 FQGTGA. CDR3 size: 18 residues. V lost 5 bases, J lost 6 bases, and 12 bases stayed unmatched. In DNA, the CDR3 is TGTGCCAGCAGCCGAACTATCTTGGGGACTAGCGGGGCCGGGGAGCTGTTTTTT. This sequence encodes CASSRTILGTSGAGELFF.